This entry concerns a single T cell receptor (beta chain). This sample is part of a study of blood T cell repertoires in COVID-19. V lost 0 bases, J lost 7 bases, and 6 bases stayed unmatched. The CDR3 totals 15 residues. CDR1 and CDR2 from the germline V gene are SGHRS and YFSETQ. TCRdb's copy holds only in-frame clones and misses some; the assay was immunoSEQ multiplex PCR. The repertoire holds roughly 250,000 clones, roughly 87% seen once, with about 6% in the top ten. The TCR sequence derives from a young woman with acute COVID-19. The rearrangement links TRBV5-1 to TRBJ1-5; 8 nucleotides match TRBD1. The source material was PBMCs or T cells enriched from blood (not recorded which). CDR3 DNA: TGCGCCAGCAGCTTGGGGACAGGGCGGGAACAGCCCCAGCATTTT. Its translation is CASSLGTGREQPQHF.